These 9 T cell receptor beta chains originate from one sample sequenced in a study of shared clonotypes between healthy human individuals. This table comes from immunoSEQ multiplex PCR, and its TCRdb copy is limited to in-frame clones, with some not included. This repertoire shows about 710,000 clones, 73% found once; its top ten account for around 1.8%. The sample was memory CD4+ T cells sorted from blood. Subset in this sample: CD45RA-negative fraction. The origin of the receptors is a woman under 40 in good health.

The rearrangement joins TRBV4-1 to TRBJ1-2; 8 nucleotides line up with TRBD1. V was clipped by 1 base and J by 2 bases; unmatched bases: 6. Germline V CDR1 and CDR2: MGHRA, YSYEKL. CDR3 length equals 16 residues. CDR3 sequence reads: CASSQGRTGKNYGYTF. DNA of the CDR3: TGCGCCAGCAGCCAAGGCCGGACAGGGAAGAACTATGGCTACACCTTC.

This sequence joins TRBV18 and TRBJ2-7; 12 nucleotides agree with TRBD2. Germline CDR1 and CDR2: KGHSH and LQKENI. J was trimmed by 6 bases and V by 3 bases; bases with no gene match: 6. The CDR3 is 15 residues long. The CDR3 loop is CASSPVLAGGSEQYF. For the CDR3, the DNA is TGTGCCAGCTCACCTGTACTAGCGGGAGGTTCCGAGCAGTACTTC.

The J gene is TRBJ1-5, the V gene TRBV5-6; no definite D call. The germline CDR1 and CDR2 sequences are SGHDT and YYEEEE. The CDR3 consists of 15 residues. With 1 base removed from V and 5 bases from J, the gap between germline ends came to 13 bases. The CDR3: CASSLFRQFHQPQHF. The DNA of the CDR3 is TGTGCCAGCAGCTTGTTCAGGCAGTTTCATCAGCCCCAGCATTTT.

This chain uses TRBV6-1 with TRBJ1-1; perhaps TRBD1 as D (6 bases). CDR3 length: 13 residues. V was trimmed by 3 bases and J by 4 bases, leaving 9 bases between them. From germline, CDR1 is MNHNS and CDR2 SASEGT. The CDR3 loop is CASSEKGGTEAFF. The CDR3 DNA reads TGTGCCAGCAGTGAGAAGGGGGGCACTGAAGCTTTCTTT.

The rearrangement links TRBV7-2 to TRBJ1-5; maybe TRBD1 (6 bases). The CDR3 consists of 14 residues. Trimming took 5 bases from V and 5 from J, leaving 13 bases between them. The germline CDR1 and CDR2 sequences are SGHTA and FQGNSA. Here the CDR3 DNA reads TGTGCCAGCAGCCCGGGACACCCAGATCAGCCCCAGCATTTT. It specifies CASSPGHPDQPQHF.

The V and J genes are TRBV18 and TRBJ2-6; weak D call: TRBD2 (5 bases). The CDR3 has 16 residues. Germline-derived CDR1 and CDR2 are KGHSH and LQKENI. V was shortened by 3 bases and J by 1 base, with 10 bases between the two germline ends. The CDR3 region has the DNA TGTGCCAGCTCACCGGCCGAGGGATCTGGGGCCAACGTCCTGACTTTC. Protein: CASSPAEGSGANVLTF.

The chain carries TRBV7-2 and TRBJ2-2, with 8 bases aligning to TRBD2. The CDR3 length is 17 residues. V shed 1 base and J 2 bases; nucleotides not matched to a gene: 6. Per the germline V gene, CDR1 is SGHTA and CDR2 is FQGNSA. In nucleotides, the CDR3 is TGTGCCAGCAGCTTAGGCAGCGGGAGTAAAAACACCGGGGAGCTGTTTTTT. It translates to CASSLGSGSKNTGELFF.

This rearrangement joins TRBV5-6 to TRBJ1-2, with D unresolved. Trimming took 3 bases from V and 4 from J, leaving 7 bases between them. This CDR3 is 12 amino acids long. Germline V CDR1 and CDR2: SGHDT, YYEEEE. The CDR3 DNA reads TGTGCCAGCAGCTCCGGACCCTATGGCTACACCTTC. This gives the protein CASSSGPYGYTF.

The chain uses TRBV7-9 and TRBJ1-4; 8 nucleotides align to TRBD1. Per the germline V gene, CDR1 is SEHNR and CDR2 is FQNEAQ (reference sequence). CDR3 length: 16 amino acids. V lost 5 bases, J lost 0 bases, and 5 bases stayed unmatched. Here the CDR3 DNA reads TGTGCCAGCAGCCCCGGACAGGGCCCAACTAATGAAAAACTGTTTTTT. Protein sequence: CASSPGQGPTNEKLFF.